Listed below are T cell receptor beta chains from one sample, sequenced in a study of T cells in Graves' hyperthyroidism and ophthalmopathy. Via MiXCR, TCRdb re-called the multiplex PCR reads, giving one row per CDR3 protein. This table holds about 740,000 distinct CDR3 sequences, around 15% found once. The specimen sequenced was blood. These receptors all stem from a woman aged 18 to 35 with Graves' hyperthyroidism. Each CDR3 is given with its conserved first and last residue. D genes are given only for firm matches. Part of the rows lack a size; the others show once, few, many or a class for expanded clones.

d_call,v_call,j_call,clone_size,cdr3_aa,cdr3_nt
NA,TRBV7-9,TRBJ2-1,few,CASSLDWREQFF,TGTGCCAGCAGCTTAGATTGGCGGGAGCAGTTCTTC
TRBD1,TRBV6-5,TRBJ2-7,many,CASSYSPTGGSNEQYF,TGTGCCAGCAGTTACTCGCCTACAGGGGGTTCCAACGAGCAGTACTTC
TRBD2,TRBV6-2/TRBV6-3,TRBJ2-3,many,CASSYSTVWVGGSSTDTQYF,TGTGCCAGCAGTTACTCGACGGTTTGGGTCGGCGGGAGTAGCACAGATACGCAGTATTTT
TRBD2,TRBV28,TRBJ2-7,many,CASRATSGTPLEQYF,TGTGCCAGTAGAGCAACTAGCGGGACCCCTTTAGAGCAGTACTTC
NA,TRBV29-1,TRBJ2-1,many,CSVVGFRGNEQFF,TGCAGCGTTGTAGGGTTTAGGGGCAATGAGCAGTTCTTC
NA,TRBV29-1,TRBJ1-1,NA,CSATRTTEAFF,TGCAGCGCCACACGGACTACTGAAGCTTTCTTT
NA,TRBV6-2/TRBV6-3,TRBJ2-7,many,CASRGHSSYEQYF,TGTGCCAGCAGGGGACACAGCTCCTACGAGCAGTACTTC
NA,TRBV20-1,TRBJ1-5,many,CSARDSGNQPQHF,TGCAGTGCTAGAGATTCGGGTAATCAGCCCCAGCATTTT
TRBD2,TRBV4-2,TRBJ2-1,few,CASSQGLAGGRSYNEQFF,TGTGCCAGCAGCCAGGGACTAGCGGGAGGTCGCTCCTACAATGAGCAGTTCTTC
TRBD2,TRBV2,TRBJ2-1,few,CASLISGNAYEQFF,TGTGCCAGCTTAATTAGCGGGAATGCGTATGAGCAGTTCTTC
TRBD2,TRBV18,TRBJ2-1,once,CASSPPGTSGVDEQFF,TGTGCCAGCTCACCACCCGGGACTAGCGGGGTCGATGAGCAGTTCTTC
NA,TRBV28,TRBJ2-7,NA,CASSFQPGGAPYEQYF,TGTGCCAGCAGTTTCCAGCCGGGGGGCGCACCCTACGAGCAGTACTTC
NA,TRBV12-3/TRBV12-4,TRBJ2-2,NA,CASSPPRLGTGELFF,TGTGCCAGCAGCCCCCCCCGCCTGGGCACCGGGGAGCTGTTTTTT
NA,TRBV6-6,TRBJ2-2,few,CASSYSPFPGELFF,TGTGCCAGCAGTTACTCCCCTTTTCCGGGGGAACTGTTTTTT
NA,TRBV14,TRBJ1-2,few,CASSQDTAYFYGYTF,TGTGCCAGCAGCCAAGACACAGCCTATTTCTATGGCTACACCTTC
NA,TRBV12-3/TRBV12-4,TRBJ2-7,many,CASSPIMGTAGEQYF,TGTGCCAGCAGTCCCATTATGGGGACCGCGGGGGAGCAGTACTTC
NA,TRBV20-1,TRBJ2-1,NA,CSAAGISDEQFF,TGCAGTGCGGCGGGAATAAGTGATGAGCAGTTCTTC
NA,TRBV29-1,TRBJ1-2,few,CSVDDIYGYTF,TGCAGCGTTGACGACATCTATGGCTACACCTTC
TRBD1,TRBV5-5,TRBJ2-3,NA,CASSLVGTGPTDTQYF,TGTGCCAGCAGCTTGGTTGGGACAGGGCCCACAGATACGCAGTATTTT
TRBD1,TRBV7-9,TRBJ2-3,NA,CASSLKVLTGGRTDTQYF,TGTGCCAGCAGCTTGAAGGTTCTCACAGGGGGCCGAACAGATACGCAGTATTTT
NA,TRBV7-2,TRBJ2-7,NA,CASSLSPPSGGFSYEQYF,TGTGCCAGCAGCTTATCCCCCCCCTCTGGCGGGTTTTCCTACGAGCAGTACTTC
NA,TRBV14,TRBJ2-2,many,CASSRKRSNTGELFF,TGTGCCAGCAGCCGGAAGCGTTCGAACACCGGGGAGCTGTTTTTT
TRBD1,TRBV7-8,TRBJ2-3,many,CASSSRTGGLGGDTQYF,TGTGCCAGCAGCAGTAGGACAGGGGGACTAGGAGGGGATACGCAGTATTTT
NA,TRBV20-1,TRBJ2-1,many,CSASGTGYNEQFF,TGCAGTGCTAGCGGTACCGGCTACAATGAGCAGTTCTTC
TRBD1,TRBV6-2/TRBV6-3,TRBJ2-1,few,CASSIRDRVYNEQFF,TGTGCCAGCAGCATCCGGGACAGGGTTTACAATGAGCAGTTCTTC
NA,TRBV3-1,TRBJ1-1,many,CASSPRWQNTEAFF,TGTGCCAGCAGCCCCCGTTGGCAGAACACTGAAGCTTTCTTT
TRBD2,TRBV3-1,TRBJ2-1,many,CASSQFAASGRNEQFF,TGTGCCAGCAGCCAATTCGCGGCTAGCGGGAGAAATGAGCAGTTCTTC
NA,TRBV20-1,TRBJ2-5,NA,CSARPRETQYF,TGCAGTGCTAGGCCCCGGGAGACCCAGTACTTC
NA,TRBV10-3,TRBJ2-3,many,CAISDFRGPSTDTQYF,TGTGCCATCAGTGACTTCAGGGGACCCAGCACAGATACGCAGTATTTT
NA,TRBV6-5,TRBJ1-6,NA,CASSYWTDRSPLHF,TGTGCCAGCAGTTACTGGACAGATCGGTCACCCCTCCACTTT
NA,TRBV2,TRBJ2-2,NA,CASYTPGIKLFF,TGTGCCAGCTACACCCCAGGGATAAAGCTGTTTTTT
NA,TRBV4-1,TRBJ1-4,few,CASSQEDRTHIAATNEKLFF,TGCGCCAGCAGCCAAGAAGATCGAACACACATAGCGGCAACTAATGAAAAACTGTTTTTT
NA,TRBV7-2,TRBJ1-1,many,CASSLSGNKVTEAFF,TGTGCCAGCAGCTTATCTGGGAACAAGGTTACTGAAGCTTTCTTT
TRBD2,TRBV19,TRBJ2-2,NA,CASSIDSGGSTGELFF,TGTGCCAGTAGTATAGATAGCGGGGGATCGACCGGGGAGCTGTTTTTT
TRBD2,TRBV13,TRBJ2-7,many,CASSLSGNPYEQYF,TGTGCCAGCAGCCTTAGCGGGAACCCCTACGAGCAGTACTTC
TRBD2,TRBV30,TRBJ2-3,NA,CAWSVLAGGPTQYF,TGTGCCTGGAGTGTATTAGCGGGAGGGCCTACGCAGTATTTT
NA,TRBV20-1,TRBJ2-7,many,CSARPTLGIARGLYEQYF,TGCAGTGCTAGACCGACACTCGGAATTGCGAGGGGCCTCTACGAGCAGTACTTC
NA,TRBV7-9,TRBJ1-3,few,CASSPGVGNTIYF,TGTGCCAGCAGCCCGGGCGTTGGAAACACCATATATTTT
NA,TRBV24-1,TRBJ2-3,few,CATSDAETSTDTQYF,TGTGCCACCAGTGATGCAGAAACTAGCACAGATACGCAGTATTTT
NA,TRBV7-7,TRBJ1-5,NA,CASSLASLSRRRAGGNNQPQHF,TGTGCCAGCAGCTTAGCGAGTTTGTCCCGTAGACGGGCGGGAGGGAACAATCAGCCCCAGCATTTT
NA,TRBV7-7,TRBJ1-2,few,CASSLDPSPANYGYTF,TGTGCCAGCAGCTTAGATCCCTCTCCAGCTAACTATGGCTACACCTTC
TRBD1,TRBV29-1,TRBJ1-1,many,CSVGSTGGHTEAFF,TGCAGCGTTGGAAGTACAGGGGGCCACACTGAAGCTTTCTTT
NA,TRBV6-1,TRBJ1-6,few,CASSRRRDSPLHF,TGTGCCAGCTCCCGCAGGAGGGACTCACCCCTCCACTTT
NA,TRBV16,TRBJ1-5,many,CASSQGGMGNQPQHF,TGTGCCAGCAGCCAGGGTGGGATGGGCAATCAGCCCCAGCATTTT
NA,TRBV6-1,TRBJ2-2,many,CASGDTTLNTGELFF,TGTGCCAGCGGGGACACAACTCTTAACACCGGGGAGCTGTTTTTT
NA,TRBV6-5,TRBJ2-5,NA,CASSYSTAQETQYF,TGTGCCAGCAGTTACTCGACGGCACAAGAGACCCAGTACTTC
NA,TRBV11-2,TRBJ2-7,many,CASSPSGDYEQYF,TGTGCCAGCAGCCCAAGTGGGGATTACGAGCAGTACTTC
TRBD2,TRBV27,TRBJ2-3,many,CASGGTSAGDTQYF,TGTGCCAGCGGTGGGACTAGCGCGGGAGATACGCAGTATTTT
NA,TRBV2,TRBJ2-4,many,CASSERQLLAKNIQYF,TGTGCCAGCAGTGAGCGTCAGCTTCTAGCCAAAAACATTCAGTACTTC
NA,TRBV5-1,TRBJ1-1,NA,CASSLGTVSLNTEAFF,TGCGCCAGCAGCTTGGGGACAGTTAGTTTAAACACTGAAGCTTTCTTT
NA,TRBV28,TRBJ1-5,NA,CASSNGGDVNQPQHF,TGTGCCAGCAGCAATGGGGGGGATGTCAATCAGCCCCAGCATTTT
NA,TRBV7-9,TRBJ2-1,few,CASSFGPGASNEQFF,TGTGCCAGCAGCTTCGGTCCGGGAGCCAGCAATGAGCAGTTCTTC
NA,TRBV7-8,TRBJ2-3,few,CASSLALEPNPDTQYF,TGTGCCAGCAGCTTAGCGCTTGAACCAAACCCAGATACGCAGTATTTT
TRBD1,TRBV28,TRBJ2-1,many,CASNPRTGLEYEQFF,TGTGCCAGCAACCCCAGGACAGGGTTGGAGTATGAGCAGTTCTTC
NA,TRBV10-3,TRBJ2-3,many,CAIQVGRTDTQYF,TGTGCCATCCAGGTGGGCCGCACAGATACGCAGTATTTT
NA,TRBV7-8,TRBJ2-3,NA,CASSRLDRDTQYF,TGTGCCAGCAGCAGGCTTGATAGAGATACGCAGTATTTT
NA,TRBV28,TRBJ1-5,many,CASSLRGIQPQHF,TGTGCCAGCAGTTTAAGGGGAATTCAGCCCCAGCATTTT
TRBD1,TRBV7-9,TRBJ2-7,NA,CASSSRQGMVDEQYF,TGTGCCAGCAGCTCAAGACAGGGGATGGTTGACGAGCAGTACTTC
NA,TRBV20-1,TRBJ1-1,many,CSARESRPMNTEAFF,TGCAGTGCTAGAGAAAGTCGACCAATGAACACTGAAGCTTTCTTT